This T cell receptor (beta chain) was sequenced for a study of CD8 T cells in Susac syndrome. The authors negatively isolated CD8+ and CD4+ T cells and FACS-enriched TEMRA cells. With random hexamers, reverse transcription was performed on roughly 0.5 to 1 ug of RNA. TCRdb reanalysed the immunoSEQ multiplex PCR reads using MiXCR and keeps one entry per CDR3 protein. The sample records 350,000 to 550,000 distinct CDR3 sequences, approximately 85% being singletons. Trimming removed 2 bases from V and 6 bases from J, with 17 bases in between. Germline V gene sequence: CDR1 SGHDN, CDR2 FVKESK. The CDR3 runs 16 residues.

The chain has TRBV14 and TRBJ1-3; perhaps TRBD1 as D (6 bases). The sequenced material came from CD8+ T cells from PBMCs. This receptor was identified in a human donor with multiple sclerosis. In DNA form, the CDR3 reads TGTGCCAGCAGCCAAAAGGGGGTCCTCTGGGAAAACACCATATATTTT. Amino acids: CASSQKGVLWENTIYF.